This T cell receptor beta chain originates from a study of Graves' ophthalmopathy and Graves' hyperthyroidism. RNA transcripts served as template for amplifying TCR beta CDR3 sequences. Second-round multiplex PCR followed a first-round RT-PCR using HTBI primers. TCRdb called the multiplex PCR reads again in MiXCR, with one record for every CDR3 protein. The repertoire consists of 260,000 or so distinct CDR3 sequences, with 45% to 55% occurring once and the leading ten covering around 47%. Trimming took off 5 bases at V and 4 bases at J, with 6 bases between the two ends. This CDR3 has 13 residues. General study findings and limits: Ophthalmopathy progression cases were predicted by the model with 55% to 71% sensitivity and 72.22% specificity.

There are a few counts of this clonotype. The antigen is undetermined. V gene TRBV12-3 or TRBV12-4 combines with J gene TRBJ2-6; D gene unclear. The clonotype was recovered from an adult man with Graves' ophthalmopathy. The sequencing sample was made of peripheral blood. The DNA for the CDR3 is TGTGCCAGCAGTCCGCAGGGGGCCAACGTCCTGACTTTC. This encodes CASSPQGANVLTF.